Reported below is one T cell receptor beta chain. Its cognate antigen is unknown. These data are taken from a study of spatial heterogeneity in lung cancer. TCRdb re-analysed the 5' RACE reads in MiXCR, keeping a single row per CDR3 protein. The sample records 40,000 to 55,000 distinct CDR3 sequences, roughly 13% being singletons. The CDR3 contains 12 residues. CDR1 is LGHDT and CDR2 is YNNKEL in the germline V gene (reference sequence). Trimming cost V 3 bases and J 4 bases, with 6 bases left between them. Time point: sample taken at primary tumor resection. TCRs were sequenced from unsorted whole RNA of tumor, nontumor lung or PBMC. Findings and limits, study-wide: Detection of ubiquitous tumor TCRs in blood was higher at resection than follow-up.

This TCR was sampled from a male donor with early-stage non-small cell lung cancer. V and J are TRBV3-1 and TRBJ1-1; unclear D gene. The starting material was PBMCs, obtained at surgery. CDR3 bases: TGTGCCAGCAGCCAGTTGGGCACTGAAGCTTTCTTT. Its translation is CASSQLGTEAFF. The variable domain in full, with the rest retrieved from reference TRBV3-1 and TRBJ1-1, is DTAVSQTPKYLVTQMGNDKSIKCEQNLGHDTMYWYKQDSKKFLKIMFSYNNKELIINETVPNRFSPKSPDKAHLNLHINSLELGDSAVYFCASSQLGTEAFFGQGTRLTVV.